The clone carrying this TCR beta chain was detected ten times or more. The antigen remains undetermined. Using RNA transcripts as the source, TCR beta CDR3 regions were amplified. In the first-round RT-PCR of the TCR CDR3, the HTBI primer set was used. One entry per CDR3 protein results from TCRdb running MiXCR on the multiplex PCR reads. The sample has 360,000 or so distinct CDR3 sequences; around 18% are singletons. The record originates from a study of T cells in Graves' hyperthyroidism and ophthalmopathy. Study at large: Peripheral blood collection took place at initial diagnosis, before any treatment. Overall study results and limits: Ophthalmopathy was separated from stable hyperthyroidism by a 13 V-J model.

Exclusion of patients followed from uncontrolled infection, other autoimmune disease, pregnancy or lactation. Diagnoses were established using clinical symptoms, serum thyroxine and TRAb, thyroid ultrasound and orbital computed tomography. The CDR3 runs 10 residues. Germline V gene lookup returns CDR1 SNHLY and CDR2 FYNNEI. Trimming removed 10 bases at V and 7 bases at J, with 11 bases between. This chain links TRBV2 with TRBJ2-7; unclear D gene. The source is a woman in her 40s with Graves' ophthalmopathy. Sequenced sample: blood. The DNA for the CDR3 is TGTGCCACCCGGTCGAAGGAGCAGTACTTC. It specifies CATRSKEQYF.